The 32 T cell receptor beta chains below come from one sample, sequenced in a study of CD8 T cells in Susac syndrome. Random hexamers were used to reverse transcribe an amount of roughly 0.45 to 1 ug RNA. TCRdb reprocessed the immunoSEQ multiplex PCR reads via MiXCR and lists one record per CDR3 protein. This table holds fewer than 140,000 distinct CDR3 sequences, 94% found once. Material for sequencing was CD8+ T cells from PBMCs. The source is a human donor with Susac syndrome.

The chain recombines TRBV3-1 with TRBJ2-5; D might be TRBD2 (6 bases). CDR3 length: 15 residues. The germline gives CDR1 LGHDT, CDR2 YNNKEL (reference sequence). Trimming removed 0 bases from V and 2 bases from J, with 10 bases in between. CDR3 residues: CASSQDWREQETQYF. The CDR3 nucleotides are TGTGCCAGCAGCCAAGATTGGAGGGAGCAAGAGACCCAGTACTTC.

The chain recombines TRBV20-1 with TRBJ2-5; TRBD2 aligns across 8 bases. Trimming at V came to 0 bases and at J to 5 bases, leaving 17 bases not matched to a gene. This CDR3 is built from 18 residues. The germline gives CDR1 DFQATT, CDR2 SNEGSKA (reference sequence). In DNA form, the CDR3 reads TGCAGTGCTAGAGAGGAGGGACTAGTTCCATCAGGGTGGGAGACCCAGTACTTC. Encoded protein: CSAREEGLVPSGWETQYF.

This chain connects TRBV9 to TRBJ1-1, with 9 bases identical to TRBD1. Germline V lookup: CDR1 SGDLS, CDR2 YYNGEE. With V trimmed by 4 bases and J by 11 bases, 9 bases remained unmatched. The CDR3 is 13 residues long. The CDR3 spells CASSPGTGKVAFF. CDR3 DNA sequence: TGTGCCAGCAGCCCCGGGACAGGGAAGGTGGCTTTCTTT. The variable domain in full, completed from reference TRBV9 and TRBJ1-1, reads DSGVTQTPKHLITATGQRVTLRCSPRSGDLSVYWYQQSLDQGLQFLIQYYNGEERAKGNILERFSAQQFPDLHSELNLSSLELGDSALYFCASSPGTGKVAFFGQGTRLTVV.

The rearrangement uses TRBV7-9 and TRBJ1-4; D is ambiguous. Trimming took 5 bases from V and 2 from J, leaving 12 bases between them. The CDR3 runs to 15 residues. CDR1 and CDR2 from the germline V gene are SEHNR and FQNEAQ (reference sequence). CDR3 region: CASSSSFPTNEKLFF. CDR3 DNA sequence: TGTGCCAGCAGCAGTAGTTTTCCTACTAATGAAAAACTGTTTTTT. The full variable domain, with the rest looked up from reference TRBV7-9 and TRBJ1-4, is DTGVSQNPRHKITKRGQNVTFRCDPISEHNRLYWYRQTLGQGPEFLTYFQNEAQLEKSRLLSDRFSAERPKGSFSTLEIQRTEQGDSAMYLCASSSSFPTNEKLFFGSGTQLSVL.

The chain carries TRBV27 and TRBJ1-6, with D perhaps TRBD1 (6 bases). The CDR3 length is 13 residues. The V gene lost 8 bases and the J gene lost 6 bases, with 11 bases spanning the gap. The germline V gene has CDR1 MNHEY and CDR2 SMNVEV (reference sequence). CDR3 region: CASGQGINSPLHF. The CDR3 bases are TGTGCCAGCGGGCAGGGGATTAATTCACCCCTCCACTTT.

J is TRBJ2-3 and V is TRBV9, with D possibly TRBD1 on 6 matching bases. This CDR3 is built from 15 residues. Germline V gives CDR1 SGDLS, CDR2 YYNGEE. Trimming took off 2 bases at V and 0 bases at J, with 10 bases between the two ends. CDR3 sequence: CASSVGATSTDTQYF. In DNA form, the CDR3 reads TGTGCCAGCAGCGTGGGGGCTACTAGCACAGATACGCAGTATTTT. The full variable domain, rest sourced from reference TRBV9 and TRBJ2-3, is DSGVTQTPKHLITATGQRVTLRCSPRSGDLSVYWYQQSLDQGLQFLIQYYNGEERAKGNILERFSAQQFPDLHSELNLSSLELGDSALYFCASSVGATSTDTQYFGPGTRLTVL.

CDR3 loop: CSARRGVSYEQYF. The CDR3 DNA is TGCAGTGCTAGACGGGGGGTCTCCTACGAGCAGTACTTC. V and J are TRBV20-1 and TRBJ2-7, with 7 bases fitting TRBD2. The germline V gene has CDR1 DFQATT and CDR2 SNEGSKA (reference sequence). V trimming: 2 bases; J trimming: 0 bases; junction bases outside the gene matches: 1. CDR3 length: 13 amino acids.

The genes are TRBV2 and TRBJ1-1; no clear D. Looked up from germline, CDR1 is SNHLY and CDR2 is FYNNEI. V dropped 6 bases and J dropped 5 bases, with 10 bases sitting between them. The CDR3 extends over 12 amino acids. CDR3 coding DNA: TGTGCCAGCAGGGCCCGAGGGACTGAAGCTTTCTTT. It encodes CASRARGTEAFF.

The chain carries TRBV27 and TRBJ2-7, with 9 bases matching TRBD1. V was pared by 5 bases and J by 5 bases, with 7 bases of the junction left unmatched. Germline CDR1 reads MNHEY; CDR2 reads SMNVEV (reference sequence). The length of the CDR3 is 14 residues. CDR3 sequence (DNA): TGTGCCAGCAGTACACCTGGGACAGGGAACGAGCAGTACTTC. Translated, it gives CASSTPGTGNEQYF.

The rearrangement joins TRBV9 to TRBJ2-1, with 8 bases lining up with TRBD2. V gave up 3 bases and J gave up 6 bases; unmatched junction bases: 5. The CDR3 totals 14 residues. Per the germline V gene, CDR1 is SGDLS and CDR2 is YYNGEE. The CDR3 DNA reads as TGTGCCAGCAGCGCGGGAGGGGGATTCAATGAGCAGTTCTTC. Its protein is CASSAGGGFNEQFF. The full variable domain, in which reference TRBV9 and TRBJ2-1 provide the parts outside the CDR3, is DSGVTQTPKHLITATGQRVTLRCSPRSGDLSVYWYQQSLDQGLQFLIQYYNGEERAKGNILERFSAQQFPDLHSELNLSSLELGDSALYFCASSAGGGFNEQFFGPGTRLTVL.

The sample holds one count of this clonotype. The chain links TRBV20-1 to TRBJ2-3; D gene unclear. Trimming stripped 1 base from V and 1 base from J, with 0 bases between. Germline lookup yields CDR1 DFQATT and CDR2 SNEGSKA (reference sequence). This CDR3 comprises 11 residues. The CDR3 loop is CSARGTDTQYF. CDR3 DNA sequence: TGCAGTGCTAGAGGCACAGATACGCAGTATTTT.

The rearrangement links TRBV6-2 or TRBV6-3 to TRBJ2-1, with TRBD2 identical over 7 bases. Germline assignment: CDR1 MNHEY and CDR2 SVGEGT. The trim removed 5 bases at V and 10 bases at J, leaving 5 bases unmatched. This CDR3 has 12 amino acids. The CDR3 nucleotides read TGTGCCAGCAGTCCCCTGACTAGCGAGCAGTTCTTC. It yields the protein CASSPLTSEQFF.

The chain joins TRBV6-5 to TRBJ2-5; D tentatively fits TRBD1 or TRBD2 (5 bases each). Germline V gene lookup returns CDR1 MNHEY and CDR2 SVGAGI. The CDR3 is made up of 14 amino acids. V lost 5 bases and J lost 4, with 14 bases in between. The CDR3 DNA sequence: TGTGCCAGCAGTCCCCCGGGGCCAGGAGAGACCCAGTACTTC. It translates to CASSPPGPGETQYF.

V and J are TRBV27 and TRBJ2-1; D ambiguous. Germline assignment: CDR1 MNHEY and CDR2 SMNVEV (reference sequence). Trimming stripped 7 bases from V and 0 bases from J, with 10 bases between. The CDR3 spans 14 residues. CDR3 bases: TGTGCCAGCAATGGAATTAGCTCCTACAATGAGCAGTTCTTC. Its protein is CASNGISSYNEQFF.

The CDR3 nucleotides are TGTGCCAGCAGTTACACTCGGGGCGCTGAAGGAAGGGACGGGGAGCTGTTTTTT. It encodes CASSYTRGAEGRDGELFF. The gene calls are TRBV6-5 and TRBJ2-2; D possibly matches TRBD1 or TRBD2 (5 bases each). The V and J ends lost 2 bases and 7 bases respectively, with 23 bases between them. Per germline, CDR1 MNHEY and CDR2 SVGAGI. This CDR3 is built from 18 residues.

CDR3 protein: CASSVGGQIAKNIQYF. The DNA of the CDR3 is TGTGCCAGCAGCGTGGGGGGACAGATAGCCAAAAACATTCAGTACTTC. The chain carries TRBV9 and TRBJ2-4; D is perhaps TRBD1 (7 bases). The germline V and J ends were trimmed by 2 bases and 0 bases, with 12 bases remaining between them. The CDR3 loop spans 16 amino acids. From germline, CDR1 is SGDLS and CDR2 YYNGEE.

The rearrangement uses TRBV20-1 and TRBJ2-7; D is undetermined. V was cut by 0 bases and J by 7 bases, with 7 bases left in between. Per the germline V gene, CDR1 is DFQATT and CDR2 is SNEGSKA (reference sequence). This CDR3 is built from 11 residues. The CDR3 DNA is TGCAGTGCTAGAGATTCTTGGGAGCAGTACTTC. Translating it yields CSARDSWEQYF.

CDR3 DNA: TGTGCCAGCAGCCATCGGACTAGCTACACAGATACGCAGTATTTT. Its translation is CASSHRTSYTDTQYF. The chain employs TRBV7-9 and TRBJ2-3; 8 nucleotides agree with TRBD2. The ends lost 5 bases at V and 2 bases at J; junction bases unmatched: 6. The V gene's germline CDR1 is SEHNR and CDR2 FQNEAQ (reference sequence). The CDR3 covers 15 residues.

This sequence joins TRBV25-1 and TRBJ2-1; the match to TRBD2 covers 15 bases. CDR1 is MGHDK, CDR2 SYGVNS, per germline. V gave up 5 bases and J gave up 9 bases; unmatched junction bases: 5. The CDR3 has 15 residues. CDR3 in amino acids: CASSLGLAGGSEQFF. CDR3 nucleotide sequence: TGTGCCAGCAGTTTAGGACTAGCGGGGGGGAGTGAGCAGTTCTTC.

This clonotype was seen just once. This chain links TRBV2 with TRBJ2-7; D not resolved. V was clipped by 2 bases and J by 6 bases, with 8 bases between them. Germline CDR1 and CDR2: SNHLY and FYNNEI. The CDR3 has 12 amino acids. The CDR3 protein is CASSEPFREQYF. The CDR3 coding sequence is TGTGCCAGCAGTGAACCTTTCCGCGAGCAGTACTTC.

The genes are TRBV25-1 and TRBJ2-1, with 8 bases identical to TRBD1. The CDR3 sequence is 15 residues long. Per the germline V gene, CDR1 is MGHDK and CDR2 is SYGVNS. The V gene end was trimmed by 2 bases and the J gene end by 3 bases; junction bases not matched to a gene: 3. The CDR3 DNA is TGTGCCAGCAGTGAAAGGGGGACAGGCTACAATGAGCAGTTCTTC. Amino acid sequence: CASSERGTGYNEQFF. The complete variable domain, with remaining parts taken from reference TRBV25-1 and TRBJ2-1, reads EADIYQTPRYLVIGTGKKITLECSQTMGHDKMYWYQQDPGMELHLIHYSYGVNSTEKGDLSSESTVSRIRTEHFPLTLESARPSHTSQYLCASSERGTGYNEQFFGPGTRLTVL.

The chain is built from TRBV7-9 and TRBJ2-5; TRBD2 matches 14 bases. CDR1 and CDR2 (germline): SEHNR, FQNEAQ (reference sequence). The CDR3 is 17 residues long. V lost 5 bases and J lost 2; bases outside the gene matches: 7. CDR3 nucleotide sequence: TGTGCCAGCAGCCCGGGACTAGCGGGGGCAATTCAAGAGACCCAGTACTTC. Residues: CASSPGLAGAIQETQYF.

This sequence joins TRBV2 and TRBJ2-6, with D perhaps being TRBD1 or TRBD2 (5 bases each). The CDR3 consists of 15 residues. Germline V gene lookup returns CDR1 SNHLY and CDR2 FYNNEI. Between the trimmed V and J ends, which lost 2 bases and 4 bases, there was a span of 9 bases. The CDR3 DNA sequence: TGTGCCAGCAGTGAATCCGGGGCCGGGGCCAACGTCCTGACTTTC. Translating gives CASSESGAGANVLTF.

The CDR3 protein is CASSFGQGDGYTF. Here the CDR3 DNA reads TGTGCCAGCAGCTTCGGACAGGGGGATGGCTACACCTTC. V gene TRBV5-4 combines with J gene TRBJ1-2; 10 nucleotides line up with TRBD1. Germline CDR1 reads SGHNT; CDR2 reads YYREEE (reference sequence). V lost 2 bases and J lost 6; bases outside the gene matches: 1. This CDR3 region has 13 residues.

This clonotype has only one observation. The CDR3 loop reads CASSSRQGRNTEAFF. The CDR3 DNA sequence: TGTGCCAGCAGTTCCCGACAGGGTCGGAACACTGAAGCTTTCTTT. The chain couples TRBV6-6 to TRBJ1-1; 7 bases agree with TRBD1. Trimming took 4 bases from V and 1 from J; bases not matched to a gene: 6. This CDR3 is built from 15 residues. In germline, CDR1 is MNHNY, CDR2 SVGAGI (reference sequence).

The chain has TRBV24-1 and TRBJ2-3; D might be TRBD1 (5 bases). Trimming took off 4 bases at V and 2 bases at J, with 12 bases between the two ends. Germline loops: CDR1 KGHDR, CDR2 SFDVKD. The CDR3 has 15 residues. For the CDR3, the DNA is TGTGCCACCAGTGAAGGGGCGTTGTCCACAGATACGCAGTATTTT. Amino acids: CATSEGALSTDTQYF.

The chain joins TRBV6-2 or TRBV6-3 to TRBJ1-2; no reliable D call. Germline V gene lookup returns CDR1 MNHEY and CDR2 SVGEGT. The CDR3 extends over 14 amino acids. V was cut by 0 bases and J by 4 bases, with 9 bases left in between. The CDR3 loop reads CASSYSGTSYGYTF. The CDR3 DNA reads TGTGCCAGCAGTTACTCTGGCACCTCCTATGGCTACACCTTC.

This clonotype was observed a few times. V gene TRBV5-6 combines with J gene TRBJ2-1; D is possibly TRBD2 (6 bases). Trimming removed 0 bases from V and 10 bases from J, with 8 bases in between. The length of the CDR3 is 12 residues. Per the germline V gene, CDR1 is SGHDT and CDR2 is YYEEEE. The CDR3 DNA reads TGTGCCAGCAGCTTGGGTCGGGGGGAGCAGTTCTTC. It yields the protein CASSLGRGEQFF.

The chain couples TRBV20-1 to TRBJ2-5; D may correspond to TRBD1 or TRBD2 (5 bases each). Germline V CDR1 and CDR2: DFQATT, SNEGSKA (reference sequence). The CDR3 is 13 residues long. Deletions cut 1 base from V and 1 base from J, with 7 bases between. The CDR3 spells CSARGGAQETQYF. DNA for the CDR3: TGCAGTGCTAGAGGAGGGGCCCAAGAGACCCAGTACTTC.

The CDR3 region is CASRGSAGAETQYF. For the CDR3, the DNA is TGTGCCAGCAGAGGGTCCGCAGGGGCAGAGACCCAGTACTTC. The chain has TRBV27 and TRBJ2-5; tentatively, D is TRBD1 (6 bases). In germline, CDR1 is MNHEY, CDR2 SMNVEV (reference sequence). The CDR3 totals 14 residues. The V and J ends lost 6 bases and 4 bases respectively, with 15 bases between them.

V and J are TRBV19 and TRBJ2-1; D may correspond to TRBD1 or TRBD2 (5 bases each). Germline V lookup: CDR1 LNHDA, CDR2 SQIVND (reference sequence). The CDR3 is 13 amino acids. The germline V and J ends were trimmed by 5 bases and 9 bases, with 14 bases remaining between them. CDR3 DNA sequence: TGTGCCAGTAGTCCGGCCGGTGGGGGTGAGCAGTTCTTC. This sequence encodes CASSPAGGGEQFF.

This chain connects TRBV29-1 to TRBJ1-1; tentatively, D is TRBD1 (5 bases). V lost 7 bases, J lost 3 bases, and 6 bases lay in between. The CDR3 is 10 amino acids. The germline V gene has CDR1 SQVTM and CDR2 ANQGSEA. The CDR3 nucleotides read TGCAGCGGGGGGGACACTGAAGCTTTCTTT. This encodes CSGGDTEAFF.